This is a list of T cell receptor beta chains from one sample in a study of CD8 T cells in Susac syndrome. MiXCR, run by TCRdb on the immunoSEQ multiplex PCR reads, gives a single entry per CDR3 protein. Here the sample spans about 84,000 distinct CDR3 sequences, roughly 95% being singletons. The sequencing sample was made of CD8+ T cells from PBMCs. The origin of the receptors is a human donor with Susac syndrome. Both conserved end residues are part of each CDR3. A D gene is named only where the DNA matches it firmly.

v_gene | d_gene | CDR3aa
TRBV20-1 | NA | CSARDGGSGANVLTF
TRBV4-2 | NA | CASSPSGDTEAFF
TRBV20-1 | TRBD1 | CSAKRTGDRHEQYF
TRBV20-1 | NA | CSASLGGLGRIYEQYF
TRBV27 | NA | CASSLIGEVTEAFF
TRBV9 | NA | CASSVMTGELFF
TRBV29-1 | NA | CSVTWDSNGPYEQYF
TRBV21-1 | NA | CASSKDDDEQFF
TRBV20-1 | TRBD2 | CSSKREFEQYF
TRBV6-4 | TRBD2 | CASSEASGSTDTQYF
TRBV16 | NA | CASSQWAASSSYEQYF
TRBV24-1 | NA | CATSDRRGPTLDEQFF
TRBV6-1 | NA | CASSRGPNTEAFF
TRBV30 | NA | CAWRDTDTYSYEQYF
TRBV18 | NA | CASSPPVSSYNEQFF
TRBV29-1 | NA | CSVAGGTGLSSTDTQYF
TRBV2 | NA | CASSVETSYNEQFF
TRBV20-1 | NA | CSANGETQYF
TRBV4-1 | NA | CASSQRGGGVDEQFF
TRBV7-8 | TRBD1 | CASSMTGPRDEQYF
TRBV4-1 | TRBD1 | CASSQWQGVGTDRNMGKGDTEAFF
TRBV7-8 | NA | CASSTPLHLSSYNEQFF
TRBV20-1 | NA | CSARDPWRIHNEQFF
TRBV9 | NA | CASSVEGGVSQETQYF
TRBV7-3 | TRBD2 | CASSRTGGGAYNEQFF
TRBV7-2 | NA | CASSLDRQGRTDTQYF
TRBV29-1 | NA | CSVAGGETQYF
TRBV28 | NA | CASSLAGRGNTIYF
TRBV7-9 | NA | CASSPRPYEQYF